This paragraph covers one T cell receptor beta chain sequence. This sample was included in a study of T cells in Graves' hyperthyroidism and ophthalmopathy. On the study more broadly: Peripheral blood was drawn at first diagnosis, prior to all treatment.

There were TCR beta CDR3 regions amplified from RNA transcripts. The primer set for the first-round RT-PCR of the TCR CDR3 was HTBI. TCRdb re-called the multiplex PCR reads through MiXCR, storing one row per CDR3 protein. The table records under 400,000 distinct CDR3 sequences, about 18% of them present only once. Germline CDR1 is SNHLY and CDR2 is FYNNEI. The CDR3 is 14 residues long. With 4 bases removed from V and 1 base from J, the gap between germline ends came to 8 bases. V usage is TRBV2 and J usage is TRBJ1-3, with D possibly matching TRBD1 (5 bases). The sequencing input was blood. This TCR was sampled from a woman between 50 and 59 years old with Graves' hyperthyroidism. DNA of the CDR3: TGTGCCAGCAGTGGAGAGGGGTCTGGAAACACCATATATTTT. Translated, it gives CASSGEGSGNTIYF.